The sample holds many counts of the clone carrying this TCR beta chain. This entry belongs to a study of T cells in Graves' hyperthyroidism and ophthalmopathy. Amplification of TCR beta CDR3 regions was performed using RNA transcripts as template. With the HTBI primer set, the TCR CDR3 went through a first round of RT-PCR. TCRdb fed the multiplex PCR reads into MiXCR, producing one record per CDR3 protein. The sample shows hundreds of thousands of distinct CDR3 sequences, over 15% of them seen only once. CDR3 length: 16 amino acids. Germline CDR1 and CDR2: SGHRS and YFSETQ. V dropped 3 bases and J dropped 6; count of bases not matched to a gene: 12.

V gene TRBV5-1 combines with J gene TRBJ1-1; TRBD1 aligns across 9 bases. Sequences were obtained from blood. The sequence came from a woman aged 18-29 years with Graves' ophthalmopathy. The CDR3 sequence is CASSSPNLQGAAEAFF. The CDR3 region has the DNA TGCGCCAGCAGCTCCCCTAATTTACAGGGGGCAGCTGAAGCTTTCTTT.